Each of the 20 T cell receptor beta chains below was sequenced from the same sample in a study of vaccination effects on CD4 cells after COVID-19. When ten to eleven days of culture had elapsed, CD4+ T cells were isolated. Their recognized antigens are unknown. Clones were sequenced by immunoSEQ multiplex PCR, and TCRdb holds only the in-frame ones, with some missing. In the table there are about 53,000 clones, roughly 80% of which are singletons. Here the sequenced sample was CD4+ T cells from PBMCs cultured without peptide, taken before COVID-19 vaccination. The source is a human donor who received a COVID-19 vaccine.

V gene TRBV27 combines with J gene TRBJ2-1; possible D gene TRBD1, 6 bases. V shed 1 base and J shed 1 base, with 8 bases lying between them. The CDR3 is made up of 15 amino acids. CDR1 and CDR2 from the germline V gene are MNHEY and SMNVEV (reference sequence). The CDR3 bases are TGTGCCAGCAGTTTATTGCAGGGGTCCTACAATGAGCAGTTCTTC. Translation: CASSLLQGSYNEQFF.

The chain couples TRBV24-1 to TRBJ2-5, with a possible D match to TRBD2 (6 bases). The germline V and J ends were trimmed by 6 bases and 5 bases, with 9 bases remaining between them. CDR1 and CDR2 from the germline V gene are KGHDR and SFDVKD. The CDR3 runs 12 residues. CDR3 loop: CATSRGGETQYF. The CDR3 nucleotides read TGTGCCACCAGTCGGGGAGGCGAGACCCAGTACTTC.

This clone has a handful of counts. The chain employs TRBV28 and TRBJ2-5, with 12 nucleotides matching TRBD1. The CDR3 covers 17 residues. Germline V gene sequence: CDR1 MDHEN, CDR2 SYDVKM. V lost 7 bases to trimming and J lost 10 bases; unmatched junction nucleotides: 19. The chain's CDR3 is CASTTIQPGQGARDQYF. The CDR3 region has the DNA TGTGCCAGCACCACCATCCAACCGGGACAGGGGGCTCGGGACCAGTACTTC.

Only one count was recorded for this clone. The chain couples TRBV12-3 or TRBV12-4 to TRBJ1-4; D gene unclear. Trimming shortened V by 8 bases and J by 0 bases, and 7 bases separated the two germline ends. The CDR3 extends over 13 amino acids. CDR3 residues: CASHSATNEKLFF. CDR3 nucleotide sequence: TGTGCCAGCCACAGCGCAACTAATGAAAAACTGTTTTTT.

This rearrangement joins TRBV27 to TRBJ2-5; D is unresolved. Trimming took 6 bases from V and 1 from J, leaving 9 bases between them. The CDR3 spans 13 residues. CDR1 is MNHEY and CDR2 is SMNVEV in the germline V gene (reference sequence). CDR3 DNA sequence: TGTGCCAGCAGGGAGTTAGGCCAAGAGACCCAGTACTTC. Encoded protein: CASRELGQETQYF.

V gene TRBV6-2 or TRBV6-3 combines with J gene TRBJ1-6; D gene uncertain. This CDR3 is built from 14 residues. Germline V gives CDR1 MNHEY, CDR2 SVGEGT. V lost 2 bases to trimming and J lost 9 bases, with 11 bases between them. DNA for the CDR3: TGTGCCAGCAGTTACGGTCAAGACGGTTCACCCCTCCACTTT. Its translation: CASSYGQDGSPLHF.

V is TRBV6-5 and J is TRBJ2-3, with 7 bases aligning to TRBD2. This CDR3 is 16 amino acids long. V gave up 4 bases and J gave up 1 base; unmatched junction bases: 8. The germline V gene has CDR1 MNHEY and CDR2 SVGAGI. The CDR3 nucleotides are TGTGCCAGCAGTTCCGGTCAGGGAGGGGGCACAGATACGCAGTATTTT. It specifies CASSSGQGGGTDTQYF.

The CDR3 here is CASSQGTGRGNTIYF. CDR3 DNA sequence: TGTGCCAGCAGCCAAGGGACAGGGCGAGGAAACACCATATATTTT. The V call is TRBV3-1 (or the pseudogene TRBV3-2), the J call TRBJ1-3; 8 nucleotides agree with TRBD1. V shed 1 base and J 4 bases; nucleotides not matched to a gene: 3. The CDR3 is 15 residues long. Germline CDR1 reads LGHDT; CDR2 reads YNNKEL (reference sequence).

V usage is TRBV5-1 and J usage is TRBJ2-3; TRBD2 is a possible D gene (6 bases). CDR3 size: 19 residues. Germline V gene lookup returns CDR1 SGHRS and CDR2 YFSETQ. Trimming removed 3 bases from V and 2 bases from J, with 25 bases in between. This CDR3 reads CASSWSTRGRDSNTDTQYF. DNA for the CDR3: TGCGCCAGCAGCTGGAGTACGAGGGGAAGGGACTCAAACACAGATACGCAGTATTTT.

The rearrangement links TRBV19 to TRBJ1-5; the D gene is possibly TRBD1 (5 bases). The length of the CDR3 is 15 residues. Trimming shortened V by 3 bases and J by 5 bases, and 14 bases separated the two germline ends. Germline V lookup: CDR1 LNHDA, CDR2 SQIVND (reference sequence). DNA for the CDR3: TGTGCCAGTAGTATCAACGGGGGGGGTGATCAGCCCCAGCATTTT. Protein product: CASSINGGGDQPQHF.

There are a few counts of this clone. A read error may account for a junction end that differs from germline. The rearrangement links TRBV6-5 to TRBJ2-3; D remains ambiguous. CDR3 length equals 13 residues. Germline values: CDR1 MNHEY, CDR2 SVGAGI. CDR3 nucleotide sequence: TGTGCCAGCAGTGACTCCCGCACAGATACGCAGTATTTT. It codes for CASSDSRTDTQYF.

The chain is built from TRBV5-6 and TRBJ2-4; D remains ambiguous. Trimming shortened V by 2 bases and J by 0 bases, and 9 bases separated the two germline ends. CDR1 is SGHDT, CDR2 YYEEEE, per germline. The CDR3 is made up of 15 amino acids. In DNA form, the CDR3 reads TGTGCCAGCAGCTTAGGCAGTCTAGCCAAAAACATTCAGTACTTC. It yields the protein CASSLGSLAKNIQYF.

The rearrangement links TRBV3-1 (or the pseudogene TRBV3-2) to TRBJ1-6; tentative D call: TRBD1 (5 bases). Germline V gene sequence: CDR1 LGHDT, CDR2 YNNKEL (reference sequence). V shed 4 bases and J shed 9 bases, with 19 bases lying between them. This CDR3 comprises 16 residues. CDR3 nucleotide sequence: TGTGCCAGCAGCCGGGCGAGCACAGGATCTATTTCACCCCTCCACTTT. Protein product: CASSRASTGSISPLHF.

The chain uses TRBV5-1 and TRBJ2-3, with D possibly called TRBD1 or TRBD2 (7 bases each). CDR1 is SGHRS and CDR2 is YFSETQ in the germline V gene. Trimming took 0 bases from V and 3 from J, leaving 11 bases between them. CDR3 size: 15 residues. The CDR3 region has the DNA TGCGCCAGCAGCTTGGGCCAGGGGGGGACAGATACGCAGTATTTT. Translation: CASSLGQGGTDTQYF.

This clone was detected ten times or more. The genes are TRBV30 and TRBJ2-3; unclear D gene. Germline V gene sequence: CDR1 GTSNPN, CDR2 SVGIG (reference sequence). The CDR3 is 15 residues long. The V and J ends lost 4 bases and 0 bases respectively, with 14 bases between them. CDR3 in amino acids: CAWKYLWGSTDTQYF. The CDR3 DNA reads TGTGCCTGGAAATATCTATGGGGAAGCACAGATACGCAGTATTTT.

The chain employs TRBV18 and TRBJ1-2; a possible D gene is TRBD1 (5 bases). The V gene lost 3 bases and the J gene lost 0 bases, with 14 bases spanning the gap. Germline V gene lookup returns CDR1 KGHSH and CDR2 LQKENI. The CDR3 is 16 amino acids. DNA of the CDR3: TGTGCCAGCTCACCGCCGGGGGTCCTTTCTAACTATGGCTACACCTTC. Residues: CASSPPGVLSNYGYTF.

V and J are TRBV7-3 and TRBJ1-1; unclear D gene. Germline CDR1 and CDR2: SGHTA and FQGTGA. Trimming shortened V by 3 bases and J by 3 bases, and 11 bases separated the two germline ends. This CDR3 is 14 amino acids long. The CDR3 sequence: CASSFGSSDTEAFF. The CDR3 bases are TGTGCCAGCAGCTTTGGCAGCTCGGACACTGAAGCTTTCTTT.

V is TRBV3-1 (or the pseudogene TRBV3-2) and J is TRBJ2-7; D is undetermined. The CDR3 is made up of 13 amino acids. With 1 base removed from V and 4 bases from J, the gap between germline ends came to 8 bases. Germline V gives CDR1 LGHDT, CDR2 YNNKEL (reference sequence). CDR3 protein: CASSQGVGYEQYV. The CDR3 coding sequence is TGTGCCAGCAGCCAAGGGGTCGGGTACGAGCAGTACGTC.

The sample holds one count of this clone. CDR3 DNA: TGTGCCATCAGTGAGAGCGGGGGGGCGTTCGAGCAGTACGTC. It is translated as CAISESGGAFEQYV. The chain carries TRBV10-3 and TRBJ2-7; 10 bases are shared with TRBD2. The CDR3 totals 14 residues. V lost 2 bases to trimming and J lost 6 bases; unmatched junction nucleotides: 4. CDR1 and CDR2 (germline): ENHRY, SYGVKD.

The chain uses TRBV6-1 and TRBJ1-2; D is unclear. CDR1 MNHNS and CDR2 SASEGT come from the germline V gene. The CDR3 is made up of 14 amino acids. The V and J ends lost 2 bases and 3 bases respectively, with 10 bases between them. CDR3 bases: TGTGCCAGCAGTGAATCAACCAGGTACTATGGCTACACCTTC. Amino acid sequence: CASSESTRYYGYTF.